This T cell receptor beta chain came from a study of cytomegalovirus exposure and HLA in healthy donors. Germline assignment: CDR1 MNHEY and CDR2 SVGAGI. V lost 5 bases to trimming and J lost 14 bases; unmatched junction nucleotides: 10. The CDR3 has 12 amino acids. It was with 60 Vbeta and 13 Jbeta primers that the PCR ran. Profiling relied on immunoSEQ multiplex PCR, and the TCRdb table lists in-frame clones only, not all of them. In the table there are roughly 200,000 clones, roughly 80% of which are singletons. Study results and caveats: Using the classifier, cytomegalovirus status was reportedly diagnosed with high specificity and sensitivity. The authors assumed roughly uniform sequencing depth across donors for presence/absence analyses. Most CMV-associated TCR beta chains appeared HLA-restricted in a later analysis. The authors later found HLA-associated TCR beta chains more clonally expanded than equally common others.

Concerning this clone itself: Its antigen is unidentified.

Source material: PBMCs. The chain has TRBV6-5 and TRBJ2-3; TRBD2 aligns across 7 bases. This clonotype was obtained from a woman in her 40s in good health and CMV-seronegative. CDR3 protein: CASSPREGQAYF. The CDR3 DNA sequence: TGTGCCAGCAGTCCGAGGGAGGGGCAGGCGTATTTT.